This T cell receptor (beta chain) was recovered during a study of T cell changes during pregnancy in multiple sclerosis. Produced via immunoSEQ multiplex PCR; TCRdb's table is partial and in-frame only. The repertoire has 90,000 or so clones, more than 85% of them found once; the top ten carry about 1.8%. The source is a female donor in good health, enrolled as a control in a pregnancy study. The source material was peripheral blood, sampled in the first trimester of pregnancy.

The CDR3 sequence is CASTSEGASNSPLHF. In nucleotides, the CDR3 is TGTGCCAGCACCTCCGAGGGGGCTAGTAATTCACCCCTCCACTTT. The chain couples TRBV11-2 to TRBJ1-6; 7 bases agree with TRBD1. V was clipped by 7 bases and J by 6 bases; unmatched bases: 9. The CDR3 runs to 15 residues. The germline V gene has CDR1 SGHAT and CDR2 FQNNGV. Full variable domain (outside the CDR3, taken from reference TRBV11-2 and TRBJ1-6): EAGVAQSPRYKIIEKRQSVAFWCNPISGHATLYWYQQILGQGPKLLIQFQNNGVVDDSQLPKDRFSAERLKGVDSTLKIQPAKLEDSAVYLCASTSEGASNSPLHFGNGTRLTVT.